Below are 30 T cell receptor beta chains sequenced from a single sample in a study of CD8 T cells in ankylosing spondylitis. General study findings and limits: One TCR beta motif, made up of about 8 highly homologous variants, appeared characteristic of ankylosing spondylitis blood.

TCRdb recomputed calls from the 5' RACE reads with MiXCR, one row per CDR3 protein. The sample lists 800,000 to 900,000 distinct CDR3 sequences, 12% occurring once. No antigen has been assigned to these receptors. The sample consisted of blood, either unsorted or a sorted T cell fraction (not recorded which). The receptors shown here come from a male donor with ankylosing spondylitis.

This clonotype was observed a handful of times. The chain uses TRBV28 and TRBJ2-7; possibly TRBD1 for D (5 bases). The ends were cut back, 5 bases at V and 5 bases at J, with 13 bases in the middle. The CDR3 covers 13 residues. The germline CDR1 and CDR2 sequences are MDHEN and SYDVKM. CDR3 nucleotides: TGTGCCAGCAGTCCGCAGGGTCTCCACGAGCAGTACTTC. Amino acid sequence: CASSPQGLHEQYF. Combining the CDR3 with reference TRBV28 and TRBJ2-7 gives the whole variable domain DVKVTQSSRYLVKRTGEKVFLECVQDMDHENMFWYRQDPGLGLRLIYFSYDVKMKEKGDIPEGYSVSREKKERFSLILESASTNQTSMYLCASSPQGLHEQYFGPGTRLTVT.

The chain recombines TRBV20-1 with TRBJ1-1, with a weak D call TRBD1 (5 bases). Trimming removed 7 bases at V and 5 bases at J, with 17 bases between. In germline, CDR1 is DFQATT, CDR2 SNEGSKA (reference sequence). This CDR3 contains 13 residues. The CDR3 region is CSVSRVRGTEAFF. The CDR3 DNA follows: TGCAGTGTTAGCAGGGTGAGAGGGACTGAAGCTTTCTTT.

Ten or more counts support this clonotype. V usage is TRBV11-2 and J usage is TRBJ2-7; TRBD2 aligns across 10 bases. The CDR3 runs 16 residues. V gave up 5 bases and J gave up 4 bases; unmatched junction bases: 11. From germline, CDR1 is SGHAT and CDR2 FQNNGV. CDR3: CASSPPGLAVGYEQYF. In nucleotides, the CDR3 is TGTGCCAGCAGCCCACCCGGACTAGCGGTAGGATACGAGCAGTACTTC.

This clonotype occurred a few times. V is TRBV20-1 and J is TRBJ2-7; 9 bases match TRBD2. The germline gives CDR1 DFQATT, CDR2 SNEGSKA (reference sequence). CDR3 size: 14 residues. V lost 6 bases and J lost 0; bases outside the gene matches: 6. CDR3 in amino acids: CSAKSGGFSYEQYF. The DNA of the CDR3 is TGCAGTGCAAAAAGCGGGGGGTTCTCCTACGAGCAGTACTTC.

This clonotype appeared a few times. V usage is TRBV20-1 and J usage is TRBJ2-2; D is perhaps TRBD1 (6 bases). Germline values: CDR1 DFQATT, CDR2 SNEGSKA (reference sequence). With 7 bases removed from V and 2 bases from J, the gap between germline ends came to 14 bases. The CDR3 is made up of 14 amino acids. Here the CDR3 DNA reads TGCAGTGTGCGAGCAGGGGCCAACACCGGGGAGCTGTTTTTT. It specifies CSVRAGANTGELFF.

In its sample, this clonotype was seen many times. The chain joins TRBV5-1 to TRBJ1-1; possible D gene TRBD1, 5 bases. The V end was cut by 2 bases, the J end by 1 base, with 9 bases between. This CDR3 spans 14 amino acids. The germline V gene has CDR1 SGHRS and CDR2 YFSETQ. CDR3 in DNA: TGCGCCAGCAGCTTCGACAGAAGGAACACTGAAGCTTTCTTT. Its protein product is CASSFDRRNTEAFF.

The chain uses TRBV14 and TRBJ2-1, with TRBD1 as a possible D gene (6 bases). CDR3 length equals 16 residues. The germline CDR1 and CDR2 sequences are SGHDN and FVKESK. Trimming took 3 bases from V and 4 from J, leaving 16 bases between them. The CDR3 here is CASSHRVGTPYNEQFF. The CDR3 bases are TGTGCCAGCAGCCATCGGGTCGGGACACCGTACAATGAGCAGTTCTTC. Full variable domain (outside the CDR3, taken from reference TRBV14 and TRBJ2-1): EAGVTQFPSHSVIEKGQTVTLRCDPISGHDNLYWYRRVMGKEIKFLLHFVKESKQDESGMPNNRFLAERTGGTYSTLKVQPAELEDSGVYFCASSHRVGTPYNEQFFGPGTRLTVL.

This clonotype occurred many times. The genes are TRBV12-3 or TRBV12-4 and TRBJ1-6, with D tentatively TRBD1 (6 bases). This CDR3 has 14 residues. Trimming took off 4 bases at V and 8 bases at J, with 12 bases between the two ends. The CDR3 DNA reads as TGTGCCAGCAGTTGGAATGGGGGGCATTCACCCCTCCACTTT. Its translation: CASSWNGGHSPLHF.

This clonotype was recorded at least ten times. This chain uses TRBV7-2 with TRBJ1-1, with D hard to call. V was shortened by 5 bases and J by 1 base, with 17 bases between the two germline ends. The CDR3 loop spans 16 amino acids. Germline CDR1 and CDR2: SGHTA and FQGNSA. The CDR3 region has the DNA TGTGCCAGCAGCCCCACTAGGAGGTTGGGGAACACTGAAGCTTTCTTT. Translated: CASSPTRRLGNTEAFF.

This clonotype has just a few counts. The chain joins TRBV6-2 or TRBV6-3 to TRBJ2-1, with D unclear. The CDR3 contains 12 residues. CDR1 is MNHEY, CDR2 SVGEGT, per germline. V dropped 1 base and J dropped 8 bases, with 6 bases sitting between them. CDR3 sequence reads: CASSYLSYEQFF. The CDR3 DNA reads TGTGCCAGCAGTTACTTAAGCTATGAGCAGTTCTTC.

This chain joins TRBV20-1 and TRBJ1-2; 10 bases agree with TRBD1. V dropped 3 bases and J dropped 4; count of bases not matched to a gene: 8. CDR3 length: 15 residues. The germline CDR1 and CDR2 sequences are DFQATT and SNEGSKA (reference sequence). CDR3 protein: CSASRQGAGGYGYTF. The CDR3 DNA follows: TGCAGTGCTAGTCGACAGGGGGCTGGAGGCTATGGCTACACCTTC.

The chain joins TRBV20-1 to TRBJ1-2; D remains ambiguous. Germline-derived CDR1 and CDR2 are DFQATT and SNEGSKA (reference sequence). The V gene lost 2 bases and the J gene lost 2 bases, with 12 bases spanning the gap. The CDR3 is 14 amino acids. CDR3 sequence reads: CSARQSLLNYGYTF. CDR3 nucleotide sequence: TGCAGTGCTAGACAGTCCCTTTTGAACTATGGCTACACCTTC.

This clonotype showed up just a few times. The chain couples TRBV9 to TRBJ2-3; 7 bases are a match to TRBD2. Unmatched junction bases numbered 8, after V lost 5 bases and J lost 2 bases. The germline gives CDR1 SGDLS, CDR2 YYNGEE. The CDR3 is made up of 15 amino acids. CDR3 bases: TGTGCCAGCAGTGACTCCGGGACTAACACAGATACGCAGTATTTT. Amino acid sequence: CASSDSGTNTDTQYF. The entire variable domain, with the rest obtained from reference TRBV9 and TRBJ2-3, is as follows: DSGVTQTPKHLITATGQRVTLRCSPRSGDLSVYWYQQSLDQGLQFLIQYYNGEERAKGNILERFSAQQFPDLHSELNLSSLELGDSALYFCASSDSGTNTDTQYFGPGTRLTVL.

This clonotype was counted between two and nine times. The chain has TRBV20-1 and TRBJ2-5, with 10 positions matching TRBD2. This CDR3 is built from 15 residues. V shed 1 base and J 5 bases; nucleotides not matched to a gene: 7. Germline lookup yields CDR1 DFQATT and CDR2 SNEGSKA (reference sequence). In DNA form, the CDR3 reads TGCAGTGCTAGAGCCCTAGCGGGAGCAAGCGAGACCCAGTACTTC. Translation: CSARALAGASETQYF.

The J gene is TRBJ2-5, the V gene TRBV20-1, with D perhaps assigned TRBD1 or TRBD2 (7 bases each). The CDR3 contains 13 residues. Looked up from germline, CDR1 is DFQATT and CDR2 is SNEGSKA (reference sequence). V lost 5 bases, J lost 4 bases, and 14 bases lay in between. CDR3 nucleotides: TGCAGTGCTGGCAGGGGGGGTGCAGAGACCCAGTACTTC. Amino acids: CSAGRGGAETQYF.

This clonotype came up a few times. The chain uses TRBV6-5 and TRBJ2-5; the match to TRBD2 covers 9 bases. CDR3 size: 19 residues. The ends lost 0 bases at V and 1 base at J; junction bases unmatched: 12. The germline gives CDR1 MNHEY, CDR2 SVGAGI. For the CDR3, the DNA is TGTGCCAGCAGTTACTCGAACCCCTGGACTAGCGCCTTCCAAGAGACCCAGTACTTC. It specifies CASSYSNPWTSAFQETQYF.

This chain links TRBV7-2 with TRBJ2-7; 7 bases agree with TRBD1. Germline V gene lookup returns CDR1 SGHTA and CDR2 FQGNSA. V lost 5 bases, J lost 0 bases, and 7 bases stayed unmatched. This CDR3 spans 15 amino acids. The CDR3 sequence is CASSQTGVSSYEQYF. The CDR3 DNA follows: TGTGCCAGCAGCCAAACAGGGGTTAGCTCCTACGAGCAGTACTTC.

This clonotype was counted between two and nine times. The chain combines TRBV5-5 with TRBJ2-1; 8 bases fit TRBD2. Germline CDR1 SGHKS, CDR2 YYEKEE (reference sequence). This CDR3 is 16 amino acids long. V trimming: 4 bases; J trimming: 5 bases; junction bases outside the gene matches: 11. The DNA for the CDR3 is TGTGCCAGCAGCCCCGGCCTCGGGAGGGCGGACAATGAGCAGTTCTTC. Residues: CASSPGLGRADNEQFF.

This clonotype showed up just a few times. The chain uses TRBV10-1 and TRBJ2-3; the D is unclear. Germline V gene data show CDR1 as WNHNN and CDR2 as SYGVQD (reference sequence). V was shortened by 0 bases and J by 1 base, with 11 bases between the two germline ends. This CDR3 contains 16 residues. This chain's CDR3 is CASSESFGGGTDTQYF. In nucleotides, the CDR3 is TGCGCCAGCAGTGAGTCGTTCGGTGGCGGCACAGATACGCAGTATTTT.

At least ten counts were recorded for this clonotype. This rearrangement joins TRBV4-3 to TRBJ1-2; D not resolved. With 0 bases removed from V and 4 bases from J, the gap between germline ends came to 12 bases. CDR3 size: 15 residues. CDR1 is LGHNA, CDR2 YSLEER, per germline. CDR3 loop: CASSQDWTEAYGYTF. CDR3 DNA sequence: TGCGCCAGCAGCCAAGATTGGACGGAAGCCTATGGCTACACCTTC.

This clonotype was seen repeatedly, ten times or more. The chain recombines TRBV5-1 with TRBJ2-1, with 15 positions matching TRBD2. Germline values: CDR1 SGHRS, CDR2 YFSETQ. With V trimmed by 3 bases and J by 9 bases, 4 bases remained unmatched. This CDR3 is built from 15 residues. The CDR3 nucleotides read TGCGCCAGCAGCTCGGGACTAGCGGGAGGACTTGAGCAGTTCTTC. It is translated as CASSSGLAGGLEQFF.

The J gene is TRBJ1-6, the V gene TRBV9; no definite D call. V gave up 2 bases and J gave up 1 base, with 4 bases separating them. The CDR3 has 14 residues. The germline gives CDR1 SGDLS, CDR2 YYNGEE. CDR3 nucleotide sequence: TGTGCCAGCAGCGTGGATTCCTATAATTCACCCCTCCACTTT. It specifies CASSVDSYNSPLHF.

V and J are TRBV12-3 or TRBV12-4 and TRBJ1-5; a weak D match, TRBD1 (5 bases). V lost 5 bases and J 5 bases, leaving 13 bases between the germline ends. The CDR3 is made up of 14 amino acids. CDR3 loop: CASSQGTEDQPQHF. The CDR3 DNA follows: TGTGCCAGCAGTCAAGGGACCGAGGATCAGCCCCAGCATTTT.

This clonotype was detected a few times. The V call is TRBV7-2, the J call TRBJ2-3; the match to TRBD2 covers 7 bases. Losses at the gene ends were 3 bases for V and 3 bases for J; bases not matched to a gene: 12. The germline V gene encodes CDR1 SGHTA and CDR2 FQGNSA. The CDR3 loop spans 17 amino acids. The CDR3 loop is CASSFSNLGGRTDTQYF. In DNA form, the CDR3 reads TGTGCCAGCAGCTTTTCTAATTTGGGAGGGCGGACAGATACGCAGTATTTT.

This clonotype was seen ten or more times. V and J are TRBV12-3 or TRBV12-4 and TRBJ1-1, with a weak D call TRBD1 (5 bases). The V end lost 6 bases, the J end lost 3 bases, and 11 bases lay between the germline ends. There are 13 residues in the CDR3. The CDR3 DNA follows: TGTGCCAGCAGATCGGGGCGGGACACTGAAGCTTTCTTT. It is translated as CASRSGRDTEAFF.

The V call is TRBV5-1, the J call TRBJ1-2, with 7 bases matching TRBD1. V lost 0 bases, J lost 4 bases, and 6 bases stayed unmatched. This CDR3 is built from 15 residues. Germline values: CDR1 SGHRS, CDR2 YFSETQ. In DNA form, the CDR3 reads TGCGCCAGCAGCTTGGGTGTAGGGGGCACCTATGGCTACACCTTC. Encoded protein: CASSLGVGGTYGYTF.

V and J are TRBV7-2 and TRBJ2-3; 14 nucleotides line up with TRBD2. Looked up from germline, CDR1 is SGHTA and CDR2 is FQGNSA. V gave up 5 bases and J gave up 4 bases; unmatched junction bases: 5. This CDR3 has 16 residues. The CDR3, as DNA: TGTGCCAGCAGCACTCGACTAGCGGGAGGGGCAGATACGCAGTATTTT. It specifies CASSTRLAGGADTQYF. The full variable domain, with the rest looked up from reference TRBV7-2 and TRBJ2-3, is GAGVSQSPSNKVTEKGKDVELRCDPISGHTALYWYRQSLGQGLEFLIYFQGNSAPDKSGLPSDRFSAERTGGSVSTLTIQRTQQEDSAVYLCASSTRLAGGADTQYFGPGTRLTVL.

This clonotype turned up a few times. The chain has TRBV24-1 and TRBJ2-1, with D possibly TRBD2 on 5 matching bases. The V end lost 1 base, the J end lost 3 bases, and 9 bases lay between the germline ends. CDR3 length: 15 residues. From germline, CDR1 is KGHDR and CDR2 SFDVKD. CDR3 sequence: CATSDFARDYNEQFF. The CDR3 coding sequence is TGTGCCACCAGTGATTTTGCCCGGGACTACAATGAGCAGTTCTTC.

The chain recombines TRBV20-1 with TRBJ2-3; no firm D call. V was pared by 2 bases and J by 3 bases, with 15 bases between. Germline V gene data show CDR1 as DFQATT and CDR2 as SNEGSKA (reference sequence). This CDR3 has 15 residues. The chain's CDR3 is CSARTASSGTDTQYF. For the CDR3, the DNA is TGCAGTGCTAGAACGGCCTCCTCCGGGACAGATACGCAGTATTTT.

This clonotype turned up a few times. The chain couples TRBV20-1 to TRBJ2-5, with D perhaps TRBD1 or TRBD2 (5 bases each). The germline CDR1 and CDR2 sequences are DFQATT and SNEGSKA (reference sequence). CDR3 length: 13 residues. Trimming removed 3 bases from V and 3 bases from J, with 11 bases in between. CDR3 protein: CSASPEGKETQYF. For the CDR3, the DNA is TGCAGTGCTAGCCCCGAGGGGAAAGAGACCCAGTACTTC.